This T cell receptor (beta chain) was captured in a study of T cell responses to AZD1222 COVID-19 vaccine. Study observations and caveats: AZD1222 recipients seropositive at baseline numbered only 5 to 7. Repertoires in all cases were sampled only once the peak T cell response had passed. Females made up more of the donors, who were largely white British, and clonal diversity may have come out too low.

Concerning this clone itself: Its target is unknown.

V shed 7 bases, J shed 5 bases, and the junction held 17 bases outside the gene matches. The germline V gene has CDR1 MNHEY and CDR2 SMNVEV (reference sequence). The CDR3 consists of 17 residues. Sequencing used immunoSEQ multiplex PCR; TCRdb keeps in-frame clones, though not all of them. The sample consists of 65,000 to 75,000 clones, roughly 80% of them appearing once. The TCR sequence derives from an adult in good health. This specimen consisted of peripheral blood, obtained on day 0 of AZD1222 vaccination. The rearrangement links TRBV27 to TRBJ2-3; 8 nucleotides line up with TRBD2. The CDR3 loop is CASKRGGSGIVLDTQYF. The CDR3 DNA follows: TGTGCCAGCAAAAGAGGGGGTAGCGGGATCGTGTTAGATACGCAGTATTTT.